Listed below are T cell receptor beta chains from one sample, sequenced in a study of blood T cell repertoires in COVID-19. Data came from immunoSEQ multiplex PCR; TCRdb stores just in-frame clones and leaves some out. The sample yields 42,000 or so clones, more than 75% seen once. The sample taken for sequencing was peripheral blood. All receptors derive from an older man with acute or convalescent COVID-19. Both conserved end residues are part of each CDR3. The order of the fields is clone size, D gene, V gene, J gene, CDR3 DNA, CDR3 protein. D genes are given only for firm matches. The size entry is marked missing in some rows and otherwise reads once, few, many or a size class.

abundance: few
d_gene: TRBD2
v_gene: TRBV15
j_gene: TRBJ2-3
CDR3nt: TGTGCCACCAGCAGCCCTGCGGGAGGGCCCGATACGCAGTATTTT
CDR3aa: CATSSPAGGPDTQYF

abundance: NA
d_gene: NA
v_gene: TRBV20-1
j_gene: TRBJ2-7
CDR3nt: TGCAGTGCTAGTCGCACCAGATCTTCCTACGAGCAGTACTTC
CDR3aa: CSASRTRSSYEQYF

abundance: NA
d_gene: TRBD2
v_gene: TRBV19
j_gene: TRBJ2-5
CDR3nt: TGTGCCAGTGGGGGACTAAAAGAGACCCAGTACTTC
CDR3aa: CASGGLKETQYF

abundance: NA
d_gene: NA
v_gene: TRBV29-1
j_gene: TRBJ2-1
CDR3nt: TGCAGCGTTTTAACAGGGCTTGAGCAGTTCTTC
CDR3aa: CSVLTGLEQFF

abundance: NA
d_gene: NA
v_gene: TRBV7-2
j_gene: TRBJ2-4
CDR3nt: TGTGCCAGCAGCTTAGGCCAGGGGGCCAAAAACATTCAGTACTTC
CDR3aa: CASSLGQGAKNIQYF

abundance: NA
d_gene: TRBD1
v_gene: TRBV5-4
j_gene: TRBJ1-1
CDR3nt: TGTGCCAGCAGCCAAGGACAGGGGCTGCCAGGCACTGAAGCTTTCTTT
CDR3aa: CASSQGQGLPGTEAFF

abundance: few
d_gene: NA
v_gene: TRBV5-1
j_gene: TRBJ1-1
CDR3nt: TGCGCCAGCAGTAAGAACGCGGAGAACACTGAAGCTTTCTTT
CDR3aa: CASSKNAENTEAFF

abundance: NA
d_gene: NA
v_gene: TRBV6-2/TRBV6-3
j_gene: TRBJ2-1
CDR3nt: TGTGCCAGCAGTATGGGCCTTTACAATGAGCAGTTCTTC
CDR3aa: CASSMGLYNEQFF

abundance: once
d_gene: NA
v_gene: TRBV5-1
j_gene: TRBJ1-6
CDR3nt: TGCGCCAGCAGCTTGGCCGGAGGTGAGAGATCACCCCTCCACTTT
CDR3aa: CASSLAGGERSPLHF

abundance: NA
d_gene: TRBD2
v_gene: TRBV18
j_gene: TRBJ2-5
CDR3nt: TGTGCCAGCTCACCTTCGACTAGCGGGAGTGGGGAGACCCAGTACTTC
CDR3aa: CASSPSTSGSGETQYF

abundance: NA
d_gene: TRBD2
v_gene: TRBV29-1
j_gene: TRBJ2-2
CDR3nt: TGCAGCGTTGAAGATCATGCTACTAGCGGGATGGGGAACACCGGGGAGCTGTTTTTT
CDR3aa: CSVEDHATSGMGNTGELFF

abundance: NA
d_gene: TRBD1
v_gene: TRBV15
j_gene: TRBJ1-2
CDR3nt: TGTGCCACCAGCAGGAACCCGACAGGGGCCGCGACAAACTTTTATGGCTACACCTTC
CDR3aa: CATSRNPTGAATNFYGYTF

abundance: few
d_gene: TRBD2
v_gene: TRBV30
j_gene: TRBJ2-7
CDR3nt: TGTGCCTGGAGTGTCGGGGGGACCTCCTACGAGCAGTACTTC
CDR3aa: CAWSVGGTSYEQYF

abundance: NA
d_gene: NA
v_gene: TRBV6-5
j_gene: TRBJ2-7
CDR3nt: TGTGCCAGCAGTTACGAGGCCAAACCTCCCCCCCACGAGCAGTACTTC
CDR3aa: CASSYEAKPPPHEQYF

abundance: NA
d_gene: TRBD2
v_gene: TRBV7-2
j_gene: TRBJ2-2
CDR3nt: TGTGCCAGCAGCTTATCCTCTAGCGGGAGGGGTGCCGGGGAGCTGTTTTTT
CDR3aa: CASSLSSSGRGAGELFF

abundance: NA
d_gene: NA
v_gene: TRBV19
j_gene: TRBJ2-7
CDR3nt: TGTGCCAGTAGTACCCCGCAGGGGGGAGCCTACGAGCAGTACTTC
CDR3aa: CASSTPQGGAYEQYF

abundance: NA
d_gene: TRBD2
v_gene: TRBV29-1
j_gene: TRBJ2-5
CDR3nt: TGCAGCGTTGCGGGTAGCGGGGGGTCCGGAGAGACCCAGTACTTC
CDR3aa: CSVAGSGGSGETQYF

abundance: NA
d_gene: NA
v_gene: TRBV14
j_gene: TRBJ2-3
CDR3nt: TGTGCCAGCAGCCCTATCACGACAGATACGCAGTATTTT
CDR3aa: CASSPITTDTQYF

abundance: NA
d_gene: NA
v_gene: TRBV19
j_gene: TRBJ2-3
CDR3nt: TGTGCCAGTGGAGCGGGACAAACAGATACGCAGTATTTT
CDR3aa: CASGAGQTDTQYF

abundance: NA
d_gene: TRBD1
v_gene: TRBV18
j_gene: TRBJ2-7
CDR3nt: TGTGCCAGCTCACCGAGACAGGGGGCCTACGAGCAGTACTTC
CDR3aa: CASSPRQGAYEQYF

abundance: NA
d_gene: NA
v_gene: TRBV11-3
j_gene: TRBJ2-7
CDR3nt: TGTGCCAGCAGCCTGCAAGGGGGGGCCAGCGAGCAGTACTTC
CDR3aa: CASSLQGGASEQYF